Listed below are T cell receptor beta chains from one sample, sequenced in a study of regulatory T cells in long-lasting Graves disease. TCRdb processed the multiplex PCR reads anew with MiXCR; each CDR3 protein has one entry. The repertoire holds a few hundred thousand distinct CDR3 sequences, with roughly 15% as singletons. In addition, the sample was reused for a study of T cells in Graves' hyperthyroidism and ophthalmopathy.

Sequenced here: peripheral blood mononuclear cells (PBMCs), sampled at new diagnosis, from a patient treated with antithyroid drugs. Receptor source: a woman in her thirties or forties with Graves disease. Both conserved end residues are part of each CDR3.

v_gene: TRBV15; j_gene: TRBJ2-3; CDR3aa: CATSRERGSLDTQYF
v_gene: TRBV2; j_gene: TRBJ2-7; CDR3aa: CASSLSGAVGEQYF
v_gene: TRBV30; j_gene: TRBJ2-7; CDR3aa: CAWSVLAGAYEQYF
v_gene: TRBV15; j_gene: TRBJ2-3; CDR3aa: CATSRTKGTDTQYF
v_gene: TRBV7-9; j_gene: TRBJ2-1; CDR3aa: CASSLIPVGRARNEQFF
v_gene: TRBV9; j_gene: TRBJ2-1; CDR3aa: CASSVERGVEQFF
v_gene: TRBV15; j_gene: TRBJ2-7; CDR3aa: CATSRDSGFGTGAAWEQYF
v_gene: TRBV19; j_gene: TRBJ2-2; CDR3aa: CASSIDRGQVTGELFF
v_gene: TRBV19; j_gene: TRBJ2-7; CDR3aa: CASSMEQGGAGREQYF
v_gene: TRBV7-3; j_gene: TRBJ1-1; CDR3aa: CASSLGGPGGEAFF
v_gene: TRBV6-2/TRBV6-3; j_gene: TRBJ1-1; CDR3aa: CASSCRGYTEAFF
v_gene: TRBV27; j_gene: TRBJ2-5; CDR3aa: CASSRDRTEAQYF
v_gene: TRBV20-1; j_gene: TRBJ2-5; CDR3aa: CSANTLLAGETQYF
v_gene: TRBV19; j_gene: TRBJ1-1; CDR3aa: CASSMGGQNTEAFF
v_gene: TRBV7-8; j_gene: TRBJ1-3; CDR3aa: CASSLDRGRASGNTIYF
v_gene: TRBV7-2; j_gene: TRBJ2-1; CDR3aa: CASSQGLAGPRSSYNEQFF
v_gene: TRBV7-6; j_gene: TRBJ2-1; CDR3aa: CASSPNQMLDEQFF
v_gene: TRBV11-2; j_gene: TRBJ2-5; CDR3aa: CASSLGLADQETQYF
v_gene: TRBV4-2; j_gene: TRBJ2-2; CDR3aa: CASRHRQGNTGELFF
v_gene: TRBV11-2; j_gene: TRBJ2-5; CDR3aa: CASSPKSREETQYF
v_gene: TRBV20-1; j_gene: TRBJ1-5; CDR3aa: CSARESGPQHF
v_gene: TRBV27; j_gene: TRBJ2-7; CDR3aa: CASRGTSAAYEQYF
v_gene: TRBV28; j_gene: TRBJ1-2; CDR3aa: CASSFGRGVNYGYTF
v_gene: TRBV7-3; j_gene: TRBJ2-6; CDR3aa: CASSLKPDTRANVRTF
v_gene: TRBV19; j_gene: TRBJ1-5; CDR3aa: CASSGGLNSNQPQHF
v_gene: TRBV9; j_gene: TRBJ1-3; CDR3aa: CASSLNRVGSGNTIYF
v_gene: TRBV9; j_gene: TRBJ2-7; CDR3aa: CASSVAYDRAYEQYF
v_gene: TRBV5-1; j_gene: TRBJ2-2; CDR3aa: CASSTDHGELFF